A selection of T cell receptor beta chains follows, all from one sample in a study of T cell responses to AZD1222 COVID-19 vaccine. Only in-frame clones appear in the TCRdb table, and some are missing; sequencing was by immunoSEQ multiplex PCR. Of tens of thousands of clones in the sample, roughly nine tenths were seen once. Material: peripheral blood, obtained on day 0 of AZD1222 vaccination. The receptor source for this set is an adult in good health. Both conserved end residues are part of each CDR3. Each record gives: J gene, V gene, D gene, clone size, CDR3 protein, CDR3 DNA. The D gene is left open where the match is weak. Clone size appears in some rows only: once, few, many, or a class for an expanded clone.

>TRBJ2-1|TRBV10-3|TRBD1|-
CAINKGQGIDNEQFF
TGTGCCATCAACAAAGGACAGGGAATAGACAATGAGCAGTTCTTC
>TRBJ2-5|TRBV6-5|TRBD1|-
CATSDRGETQYF
TGTGCCACAAGCGACAGGGGAGAGACCCAGTACTTC
>TRBJ2-3|TRBV4-3|-|-
CASSQEQGNTQYF
TGCGCCAGCAGCCAAGAACAGGGTAATACGCAGTATTTT
>TRBJ2-2|TRBV7-2|-|few
CASSPYIGELFF
TGTGCCAGCAGCCCTTACATCGGGGAGCTGTTTTTT
>TRBJ2-1|TRBV28|-|-
CASKLGDISYNEQFF
TGTGCCAGCAAGTTGGGGGACATCAGCTACAATGAGCAGTTCTTC
>TRBJ1-2|TRBV19|-|once
CASDTGRSNYGYTF
TGTGCCAGTGATACAGGGAGGAGTAACTATGGCTACACCTTC
>TRBJ1-1|TRBV20-1|-|-
CSASTVNTEAFF
TGCAGTGCTAGTACGGTGAACACTGAAGCTTTCTTT
>TRBJ2-1|TRBV2|-|-
CASSGTDYNEQFF
TGTGCCAGCAGTGGGACAGACTACAATGAGCAGTTCTTC
>TRBJ2-5|TRBV28|TRBD2|-
CASIPQLAGVPQYF
TGTGCCAGCATCCCCCAGCTAGCGGGAGTCCCTCAGTACTTC
>TRBJ1-1|TRBV7-2|TRBD1|-
CASSLDRGLNTEAFF
TGTGCCAGCAGCTTGGACAGGGGACTGAACACTGAAGCTTTCTTT
>TRBJ2-3|TRBV5-1|-|once
CASSLGGVTTDTQYF
TGCGCCAGCAGCTTGGGAGGGGTAACCACAGATACGCAGTATTTT
>TRBJ2-6|TRBV6-5|-|-
CASSYDNSGANVLTF
TGTGCCAGCAGTTACGACAACTCTGGGGCCAACGTCCTGACTTTC
>TRBJ1-2|TRBV6-5|TRBD1|-
CASSYFSDRAYGYTF
TGTGCCAGCAGTTACTTTTCGGACAGGGCCTATGGCTACACCTTC
>TRBJ1-5|TRBV19|TRBD1|-
CASSITGTGLWGNQPQHF
TGTGCCAGTAGTATCACCGGGACAGGGTTGTGGGGCAATCAGCCCCAGCATTTT
>TRBJ1-1|TRBV21-1|-|-
CASSRRPAFF
TGTGCCAGCAGCCGACGGCCTGCTTTCTTT
>TRBJ2-2|TRBV4-2|-|-
CASSQEGSAENTGELFF
TGTGCCAGCAGCCAAGAAGGTTCTGCGGAGAACACCGGGGAGCTGTTTTTT
>TRBJ1-2|TRBV7-3|-|-
CASSPEANYGYTF
TGTGCCAGCAGCCCGGAGGCAAACTATGGCTACACCTTC
>TRBJ1-1|TRBV11-3|TRBD1|-
CASSLDNWTGNTEAFF
TGTGCCAGCAGCTTAGATAATTGGACAGGGAACACTGAAGCTTTCTTT
>TRBJ2-3|TRBV24-1|-|-
CATSDLGPRGTDTQYF
TGTGCCACCAGTGATTTAGGACCGCGCGGCACAGATACGCAGTATTTT
>TRBJ2-5|TRBV5-5|TRBD1|-
CASSLGTGGETQYF
TGTGCCAGCAGCTTGGGGACAGGGGGCGAGACCCAGTACTTC
>TRBJ2-5|TRBV3-1/TRBV3-2|TRBD2|-
CASSQDPGASGSETQYF
TGTGCCAGCAGCCAAGATCCCGGGGCTAGCGGGAGCGAGACCCAGTACTTC
>TRBJ2-7|TRBV12-1|-|-
CASSSPLAHNSPWMYF
TGTGCCAGCAGCTCACCCCTGGCCCACAACTCTCCCTGGATGTACTTC
>TRBJ1-5|TRBV13|-|-
CASSAQGQPQHF
TGTGCCAGCAGCGCTCAAGGCCAGCCCCAGCATTTT